These T cell receptor beta chains were read from a single sample in a study of blood T cell repertoires in COVID-19. The data were produced by immunoSEQ multiplex PCR, yet TCRdb's version contains in-frame clones alone and is incomplete. The sample contains fewer than 350,000 clones, over 80% of which appear only once. The sample was peripheral blood. The origin of the receptors is a man aged 25 to 40 with COVID-19, enrolled during active disease. Both conserved end residues are part of each CDR3.

V gene	J gene	CDR3 protein
TRBV25-1	TRBJ2-3	CASSQTRPRGGDGDTQYF
TRBV7-9	TRBJ2-1	CASSRISGTTYNEQFF
TRBV3-1/TRBV3-2	TRBJ1-2	CASSHPRGYTF
TRBV4-2	TRBJ2-2	CASSQDASGSAGELFF
TRBV19	TRBJ2-5	CASSFGQGQETQYF
TRBV29-1	TRBJ2-7	CSVVELAGAQYF
TRBV7-8	TRBJ1-2	CASSLGPEYYGYTF
TRBV19	TRBJ1-2	CASSITGLANYGYTF
TRBV25-1	TRBJ1-2	CASSDRGQGNYGYTF
TRBV11-2	TRBJ2-7	CASSLVRTSSYEQYF
TRBV5-8	TRBJ1-1	CASRREWVADFTEAFF
TRBV23-1	TRBJ1-5	CASSPGIDSNQPQHF
TRBV3-1/TRBV3-2	TRBJ1-3	CASSSRGAEGNTIYF
TRBV4-3	TRBJ2-7	CASSQAIMDSSYEQYF
TRBV2	TRBJ1-2	CASSEILGSDGYTF
TRBV2	TRBJ2-3	CASSEARASGSADTQYF
TRBV18	TRBJ1-3	CASSPDRGF
TRBV5-4	TRBJ1-2	CASSLGGANYGYTF
TRBV5-4	TRBJ2-1	CASSPGQGANEQFF
TRBV7-2	TRBJ1-1	CASSPGGMNTEAFF
TRBV6-5	TRBJ2-7	CASSYNYQYEQYF
TRBV4-3	TRBJ2-7	CASSHSTGDYNEQYF
TRBV11-1	TRBJ2-5	CASSPGDRGETQYF
TRBV6-2/TRBV6-3	TRBJ2-2	CASSYSALEGGRTGELFF
TRBV29-1	TRBJ1-2	CSVEQGYYGYTF
TRBV27	TRBJ1-5	CASSGGVGGQPQHF
TRBV7-3	TRBJ2-1	CASSPTGIRYNEQFF
TRBV6-5	TRBJ1-2	CASSYSQQNYGYTF
TRBV24-1	TRBJ2-2	CATSATGESIGELFF
TRBV9	TRBJ1-4	CASSVAGETNEKLFF
TRBV5-5	TRBJ2-7	CASSLALAGAYEQYF
TRBV7-3	TRBJ1-5	CASSQGENQPQHF
TRBV19	TRBJ2-1	CASSHWNEQFF
TRBV6-2/TRBV6-3	TRBJ2-7	CASSPTGTYEQYF
TRBV6-5	TRBJ2-7	CASSYSKSSSYEQYF
TRBV7-2	TRBJ2-5	CASSFRRGSEETQYF
TRBV5-1	TRBJ1-4	CASSPGGVNEKLFF
TRBV3-1/TRBV3-2	TRBJ2-5	CASSQVKGEARETQYF
TRBV5-1	TRBJ1-6	CASSLYSTNSPLHF
TRBV7-9	TRBJ2-3	CASSLVLGAATDTQYF
TRBV19	TRBJ2-1	CASSILGQGKYNEQFF
TRBV6-5	TRBJ2-7	CASSLNRGPDEQYF
TRBV9	TRBJ2-3	CASSVAGADTQYF
TRBV7-3	TRBJ1-1	CASSSQGGTEAFF
TRBV7-2	TRBJ1-4	CASSSLGGRHEKLFF
TRBV29-1	TRBJ1-5	CSVSDRGSNQPQHF
TRBV6-2/TRBV6-3	TRBJ1-1	CASSYSLTGTRLSGTEAFF
TRBV18	TRBJ2-1	CASSPPGTSFPNEQFF
TRBV7-9	TRBJ1-2	CASSAQGPAHGYTF
TRBV7-2	TRBJ1-2	CASRWDRGFTSF
TRBV10-3	TRBJ2-5	CAISEGRGETQYF
TRBV5-1	TRBJ2-2	CASSPGDMAMNTGELFF
TRBV5-1	TRBJ2-7	CASNSPLNAGQDYEQYF
TRBV19	TRBJ2-7	CASSITTDYEQYF